Below, 12 T cell receptor beta chains from the same sample are listed, as sequenced in a study of radiotherapy plus CTLA-4 blockade in lung cancer. TCRdb's table, derived via immunoSEQ multiplex PCR, lists solely in-frame clones and lacks some. The data contain about 40,000 clones, 65% to 90% of them singletons. The source material was peripheral blood, sampled from a patient treated with radiotherapy plus ipilimumab. The receptors come from a human donor with non-small cell lung cancer whose response to radiotherapy plus ipilimumab could not be evaluated.

This chain joins TRBV29-1 and TRBJ2-1; no clear D. This CDR3 contains 12 residues. Germline CDR1 reads SQVTM; CDR2 reads ANQGSEA. The V end lost 4 bases, the J end lost 7 bases, and 11 bases lay between the germline ends. The CDR3 spells CSVAPYANEQFF. As DNA, the CDR3 is TGCAGCGTTGCCCCGTACGCGAATGAGCAGTTCTTC.

This clone was seen a single time. The J gene is TRBJ1-2, the V gene TRBV5-6; TRBD1 aligns across 7 bases. The V and J ends lost 2 bases and 12 bases, in that order; junction bases with no gene match: 7. The CDR3 covers 12 residues. Germline V CDR1 and CDR2: SGHDT, YYEEEE. The CDR3 region has the DNA TGTGCCAGCAGCTTCCTACAGGGGAGCCACACCTTC. Its translation: CASSFLQGSHTF.

The chain combines TRBV2 with TRBJ2-3; 8 bases line up with TRBD2. The V gene end was trimmed by 8 bases and the J gene end by 0 bases; junction bases not matched to a gene: 4. CDR1 is SNHLY, CDR2 FYNNEI, per germline. The CDR3 spans 14 residues. As DNA, the CDR3 is TGTGCCAGCGCACGGGGGGGGAGCACAGATACGCAGTATTTT. This translates into CASARGGSTDTQYF.

Only a few counts were recorded for this clone. The chain has TRBV27 and TRBJ1-4, with D hard to call. The germline V gene encodes CDR1 MNHEY and CDR2 SMNVEV (reference sequence). V lost 7 bases and J 0 bases, leaving 21 bases between the germline ends. The CDR3 consists of 18 residues. The CDR3 sequence is CASIPPRCDIPTNEKLFF. As DNA, the CDR3 is TGTGCCAGCATTCCCCCGCGTTGTGACATCCCAACTAATGAAAAACTGTTTTTT.

The V and J genes are TRBV29-1 and TRBJ2-7, with D possibly TRBD2 on 5 matching bases. The CDR3 is made up of 12 amino acids. CDR1 SQVTM and CDR2 ANQGSEA come from the germline V gene. Trimming took off 2 bases at V and 12 bases at J, with 17 bases between the two ends. In nucleotides, the CDR3 is TGCAGCGTTGAACGGGAATTAGGAAGCAGGTACTTC. It codes for CSVERELGSRYF.

This clone showed up just a few times. V gene TRBV20-1 combines with J gene TRBJ1-2; D is uncertain. V was clipped by 2 bases and J by 3 bases, with 4 bases between them. CDR1 DFQATT and CDR2 SNEGSKA come from the germline V gene (reference sequence). The CDR3 runs to 11 residues. CDR3 in amino acids: CSARLDYGYTF. The DNA for the CDR3 is TGCAGTGCTAGACTAGACTATGGCTACACCTTC.

V is TRBV21-1 and J is TRBJ2-7; the D segment call TRBD2 is taken from the table without a DNA check. TRBV21-1 corresponds to a pseudogene. The CDR3 consists of 16 residues. CDR3 loop: CASTNGGGQGAYEQYF. The CDR3 nucleotides read TGTGCCAGCACCAACGGCGGAGGGCAGGGTGCCTACGAGCAGTACTTC.

This chain links TRBV21-1 with TRBJ1-5; the table calls TRBD1, which could not be checked here. TRBV21-1 is an annotated pseudogene. The CDR3 extends over 11 amino acids. DNA for the CDR3: TGTGCCACCGGACAGATTCAGCCCCAGCATTTT. Protein product: CATGQIQPQHF.

This clone appeared once. The chain carries TRBV5-1 and TRBJ2-5, with 7 bases lining up with TRBD1. V shed 0 bases, J shed 4 bases, and the junction held 3 bases outside the gene matches. From germline, CDR1 is SGHRS and CDR2 YFSETQ. The CDR3 runs to 14 residues. Here the CDR3 reads CASSLGQGLETQYF. The CDR3 coding sequence is TGCGCCAGCAGCTTGGGACAGGGATTAGAGACCCAGTACTTC.

The CDR3 loop reads CSASEAFF. The DNA for the CDR3 is TGCAGTGCTTCGGAAGCTTTCTTT. The chain uses TRBV20-1 and TRBJ1-1; D not certain. V lost 5 bases and J lost 8, with 3 bases in between. CDR1 is DFQATT, CDR2 SNEGSKA, per germline (reference sequence). The CDR3 is made up of 8 amino acids.

The chain has TRBV5-5 and TRBJ2-7; 13 bases line up with TRBD2. The CDR3 totals 13 residues. In germline, CDR1 is SGHKS, CDR2 YYEKEE (reference sequence). With 6 bases clipped from V and 4 bases from J, the junction kept 1 base outside the gene matches. The CDR3 spells CASKLAGGYEQYF. The CDR3 DNA sequence: TGTGCCAGCAAACTAGCGGGAGGGTACGAGCAGTACTTC.

The V and J genes are TRBV5-1 and TRBJ1-1, with 7 bases aligning to TRBD1. The CDR3 loop spans 15 amino acids. The germline gives CDR1 SGHRS, CDR2 YFSETQ. The V gene end was trimmed by 2 bases and the J gene end by 3 bases; junction bases not matched to a gene: 7. For the CDR3, the DNA is TGCGCCAGCAGCTTACAGGACAGGAGGGACACTGAAGCTTTCTTT. Translating gives CASSLQDRRDTEAFF.